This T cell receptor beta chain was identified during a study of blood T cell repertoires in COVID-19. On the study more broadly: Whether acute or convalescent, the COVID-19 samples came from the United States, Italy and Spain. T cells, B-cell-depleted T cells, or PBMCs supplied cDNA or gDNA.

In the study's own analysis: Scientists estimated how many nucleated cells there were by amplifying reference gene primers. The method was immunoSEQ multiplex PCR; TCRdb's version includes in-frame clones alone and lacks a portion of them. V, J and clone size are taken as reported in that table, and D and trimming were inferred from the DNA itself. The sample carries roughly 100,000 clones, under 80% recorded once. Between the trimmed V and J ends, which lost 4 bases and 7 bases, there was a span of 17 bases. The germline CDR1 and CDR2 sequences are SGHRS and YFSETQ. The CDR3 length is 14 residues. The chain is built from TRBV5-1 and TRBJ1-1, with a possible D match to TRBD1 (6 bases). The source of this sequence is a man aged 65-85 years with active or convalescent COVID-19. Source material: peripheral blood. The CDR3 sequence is CASSAQPQGNEAFF. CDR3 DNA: TGCGCCAGCAGCGCGCAACCACAGGGTAATGAAGCTTTCTTT.